This T cell receptor (beta chain) was found in a study of CD8 T cells in ankylosing spondylitis. Study-wide points: Earlier literature documents some of the motif variants in reactive arthritis synovial fluid and blood. Among TCR beta sequences, a motif of roughly 8 highly homologous variants appeared characteristic of ankylosing spondylitis blood. Within peripheral blood, clones linked to disease were CD8+ and relatively rare. Significantly higher representation of disease-linked clones was reported for matched ankylosing spondylitis synovial fluid.

Library preparation for TCR beta used quantitative 5'-RACE with molecular barcodes. TCRdb re-analysed the 5' RACE reads in MiXCR, keeping a single row per CDR3 protein. The profile shows about 210,000 distinct CDR3 sequences, 7% to 8% of them singletons. Only a few counts were recorded for this clonotype. The target antigen is unknown. V was clipped by 6 bases and J by 1 base, with 12 bases between them. Germline V gene sequence: CDR1 SGHVS, CDR2 FNYEAQ. The CDR3 length is 14 residues. The sequence derives from a male donor with ankylosing spondylitis. Source material: blood, either unsorted or a sorted T cell fraction (not recorded which). The gene calls are TRBV7-6 and TRBJ1-1, with D perhaps matching TRBD1 (5 bases). CDR3 region: CASSQGARNTEAFF. CDR3 in DNA: TGTGCCAGCAGTCAAGGGGCCAGGAACACTGAAGCTTTCTTT.